This TCR beta chain appears in the sequencing data of a study of T cell responses to AZD1222 COVID-19 vaccine. Overall study findings and caveats: Close to half of all spike-specific TCRs reportedly target regions of the variants that are unmutated. Donors skewed white British and female; clonal diversity was possibly underestimated. The study found vaccine-associated CD4 TCRs spanning spike, dominant at 160-218 and 743-854.

Method: immunoSEQ multiplex PCR; TCRdb's copy keeps in-frame clones and lacks some. This table has about 180,000 clones, roughly 94% appearing once. About this clone itself: Its target is unknown.

This clonotype was sampled from an adult who received the AZD1222 COVID-19 vaccine. Sequenced here: peripheral blood, sampled 28 days after the second AZD1222 dose.

The CDR3 is CASSLGSGGPTGELFF. The CDR3 bases are TGTGCCAGCAGCTTAGGGTCGGGGGGGCCGACCGGGGAGCTGTTTTTT. V gene TRBV7-2 combines with J gene TRBJ2-2; 8 nucleotides match TRBD2. The CDR3 runs to 16 residues. Germline assignment: CDR1 SGHTA and CDR2 FQGNSA. V lost 1 base and J lost 5; bases outside the gene matches: 6.